This TCR beta chain comes out of a study of T-cell memory formation after mild COVID-19. Study-wide context: TCR clusters were largely donor specific. Study conclusions and caveats: Some responding clones appeared in pre-infection memory, suggesting cross-reactive memory joined.

V was pared by 1 base and J by 6 bases, with 9 bases of the junction left unmatched. Germline V gives CDR1 MGHDK, CDR2 SYGVNS. The CDR3 sequence is 18 residues long. This clonotype was seen a handful of times. What it recognizes is unknown. Via MiXCR, TCRdb re-called the 5' RACE reads, giving one row per CDR3 protein. The sample consists of fewer than 450,000 distinct CDR3 sequences, 24% of them appearing once. Sequencing was performed on PBMCs or a T cell subset sorted from them (not recorded which). The receptor comes from an adult woman who had mild COVID-19 (a few samples of this study predate the infection). Cell type and time point are not known. This sequence joins TRBV25-1 and TRBJ2-3; 14 nucleotides align to TRBD2. The CDR3 DNA follows: TGTGCCAGCAGTGAATCCTCGACTAGCGGGGGGGCAGAGGATACGCAGTATTTT. Translation gives CASSESSTSGGAEDTQYF. Based on the CDR3 plus reference TRBV25-1 and TRBJ2-3, the full variable domain is EADIYQTPRYLVIGTGKKITLECSQTMGHDKMYWYQQDPGMELHLIHYSYGVNSTEKGDLSSESTVSRIRTEHFPLTLESARPSHTSQYLCASSESSTSGGAEDTQYFGPGTRLTVL.